This T cell receptor beta chain was documented in a study of spatial heterogeneity in lung cancer. Findings and caveats of the study: Tracking of tumor mutation counts was seen in expanded intratumoral alpha and beta TCR counts.

The sample's time point: sample taken at primary tumor resection. Donors were about 70 untreated early-stage non-small cell lung cancer patients. A single record per CDR3 protein comes from TCRdb applying MiXCR to the 5' RACE reads. This sample yields around 100,000 distinct CDR3 sequences, of which under 4.5% are seen a single time; roughly 20% belongs to the top ten. This clonotype was recorded a few times. The target antigen is unknown. The CDR3 covers 15 residues. V lost 5 bases to trimming and J lost 3 bases; unmatched junction nucleotides: 8. The germline V gene encodes CDR1 DFQATT and CDR2 SNEGSKA (reference sequence).

This chain uses TRBV20-1 with TRBJ1-1; TRBD1 aligns across 11 bases. The TCR originated in a male donor with early-stage non-small cell lung cancer. The starting material was lung tumor tissue, obtained at surgery. CDR3 sequence: CSAEYRDRGYTEAFF. CDR3 nucleotide sequence: TGCAGTGCTGAGTACCGGGACAGGGGGTACACTGAAGCTTTCTTT.